This is a list of T cell receptor beta chains from one sample in a study of blood T cell repertoires in COVID-19. Profiled with immunoSEQ multiplex PCR; TCRdb holds only in-frame clones, not every one. The repertoire holds tens of thousands of clones, with roughly nine tenths as singletons. The material sequenced was peripheral blood. The receptors here all came from a man aged 60 to 69 with acute or convalescent COVID-19. The CDR3 runs from the conserved cysteine through the conserved F or W. Each record gives: J gene, V gene, D gene, clone size, CDR3 DNA, CDR3 protein. A D gene is named only where the DNA matches it firmly. Clone size, where shown, is once, few, many, or a class for clones that have expanded.

TRBJ2-7,TRBV19,-,-,TGTGCCAGTTCAACAGGGCACTCCTACGAGCAGTACTTC,CASSTGHSYEQYF
TRBJ2-3,TRBV7-9,-,-,TGTGCCAGCAGCTTAGTTGGAGTGCGGGACCACACAGATACGCAGTATTTT,CASSLVGVRDHTDTQYF
TRBJ2-7,TRBV10-3,TRBD1,-,TGTGCCATCAACAGACAGGGGAGTTCCTACGAGCAGTACTTC,CAINRQGSSYEQYF
TRBJ1-6,TRBV27,-,-,TGTGCCAGCAGTTTTTTAAGCCAGGGGAATTCACCCCTCCACTTT,CASSFLSQGNSPLHF
TRBJ1-2,TRBV5-8,TRBD1,-,TGTGCCAGCAGCTTGGAATTAGGGACAGGGATTACCTATGGCTACACCTTC,CASSLELGTGITYGYTF
TRBJ1-5,TRBV5-1,TRBD1,-,TGCGCCAGCAGCTTGACCCGGGACAGCCAGCATTTT,CASSLTRDSQHF
TRBJ2-3,TRBV29-1,-,-,TGCAGCGCCTCTAGAGGAGCCACAGATACGCAGTATTTT,CSASRGATDTQYF
TRBJ1-6,TRBV5-5,-,-,TGTGCCAGCAGCAAGCTACACAGGGACGGAGCGATTAATTCACCCCTCCACTTT,CASSKLHRDGAINSPLHF
TRBJ2-1,TRBV4-1,TRBD2,-,TGCGCCAGCAGCCCGATACTAGCGGGGTCTTACAATGAGCAGTTCTTC,CASSPILAGSYNEQFF
TRBJ2-1,TRBV15,TRBD2,-,TGTGCCACCAGCAGAGATCGAAGGACTAGCTCCTACAATGAGCAGTTCTTC,CATSRDRRTSSYNEQFF
TRBJ1-6,TRBV27,-,-,TGTGCCAGCAGATTCCAGGGACACAATAATTCACCCCTCCACTTT,CASRFQGHNNSPLHF
TRBJ2-7,TRBV19,TRBD2,-,TGTGCCAGTAGTCTTGGGACTAGCGGGAATTACGAGCAGTACTTC,CASSLGTSGNYEQYF
TRBJ2-5,TRBV3-1/TRBV3-2,-,-,TGTGCCAGCAGCTCACAGCCGACAGGTTCGAAAGAGACCCAGTACTTC,CASSSQPTGSKETQYF
TRBJ2-1,TRBV4-2,-,-,TGTGCCAGCAGCCAAGTAAGTCTGAGCAGGGACAATGAGCAGTTCTTC,CASSQVSLSRDNEQFF
TRBJ2-2,TRBV6-1,-,-,TGTGCCAGCAGTGGGTTCGGGACAAGGAACACCGGGGAGCTGTTTTTT,CASSGFGTRNTGELFF
TRBJ2-3,TRBV5-1,-,-,TGCGCCAGCAGTTGGGCTCTCGGGAGTTTCGGCACAGATACGCAGTATTTT,CASSWALGSFGTDTQYF
TRBJ2-2,TRBV5-8,TRBD2,-,TGTGCCAGCAGCTTGTTCCGGGGGGGCCCGAATAAAGCGAACACCGGGGAGCTGTTTTTT,CASSLFRGGPNKANTGELFF
TRBJ1-2,TRBV2,-,once,TGTGCCAGCAGTGAAGAGGGAGCTAACTATGGCTACACCTTC,CASSEEGANYGYTF